Listed here are 26 T cell receptor beta chains from one sample, sequenced in a study of CD8+ T cells in alopecia areata. Extraction and reverse transcription of RNA yielded cDNA as the sequencing template. The assay was immunoSEQ multiplex PCR, and TCRdb's table has in-frame clones only and misses some. The sample lists more than 95,000 clones, approximately 47% occurring once. The sequencing sample was made of NKG2D-low CD8+ T cells sorted from blood. Receptor source: a human donor with alopecia areata.

Here the CDR3 DNA reads TGTGCCTGGAGTGTTGGGGGGCTCACTGAAGCTTTCTTT. This codes for CAWSVGGLTEAFF. The genes are TRBV30 and TRBJ1-1, with D perhaps TRBD1 (6 bases). CDR3 size: 13 residues. Germline V gene sequence: CDR1 GTSNPN, CDR2 SVGIG (reference sequence). V was shortened by 0 bases and J by 4 bases, with 9 bases between the two germline ends.

This rearrangement joins TRBV7-9 to TRBJ1-1; D remains ambiguous. The length of the CDR3 is 11 residues. V was clipped by 3 bases and J by 6 bases, with 5 bases between them. Germline V gives CDR1 SEHNR, CDR2 FQNEAQ (reference sequence). CDR3 residues: CASSFGPEAFF. The CDR3 DNA reads as TGTGCCAGCAGCTTCGGACCTGAAGCTTTCTTT.

This clone showed up just a few times. J is TRBJ1-2 and V is TRBV29-1; no reliable D call. Trimming pared 4 bases from V and 5 bases from J, leaving 8 bases between. Per the germline V gene, CDR1 is SQVTM and CDR2 is ANQGSEA. The CDR3 sequence is 11 residues long. CDR3 residues: CSVVADYGYTF. CDR3 DNA sequence: TGCAGCGTTGTGGCAGATTATGGCTACACCTTC. The full variable domain, with the rest looked up from reference TRBV29-1 and TRBJ1-2, is SAVISQKPSRDICQRGTSLTIQCQVDSQVTMMFWYRQQPGQSLTLIATANQGSEATYESGFVIDKFPISRPNLTFSTLTVSNMSPEDSSIYLCSVVADYGYTFGSGTRLTVV.

V gene TRBV27 combines with J gene TRBJ2-7; D gene ambiguous. This CDR3 is 13 amino acids long. Looked up from germline, CDR1 is MNHEY and CDR2 is SMNVEV (reference sequence). V was trimmed by 5 bases and J by 2 bases, leaving 10 bases between them. CDR3 region: CASSIASPYEQYF. CDR3 nucleotides: TGTGCCAGCAGTATCGCCAGCCCCTACGAGCAGTACTTC.

A few counts support this clone. V and J are TRBV29-1 and TRBJ2-7, with 8 positions matching TRBD2. The CDR3 runs 13 residues. V shed 6 bases and J 3 bases; nucleotides not matched to a gene: 7. Per germline, CDR1 SQVTM and CDR2 ANQGSEA. CDR3 residues: CSVVRLAYYEQYF. The DNA for the CDR3 is TGCAGCGTCGTCAGACTAGCGTACTACGAGCAGTACTTC.

The gene calls are TRBV2 and TRBJ2-7; D remains unclear. The V gene lost 5 bases and the J gene lost 0 bases, with 2 bases spanning the gap. The CDR3 has 11 residues. The germline V gene encodes CDR1 SNHLY and CDR2 FYNNEI. The CDR3: CASSPSYEQYF. In DNA, the CDR3 is TGTGCCAGCAGTCCCTCCTACGAGCAGTACTTC.

This clone was seen a handful of times. V gene TRBV14 combines with J gene TRBJ2-7; D not resolved. The CDR3 length is 13 residues. Looked up from germline, CDR1 is SGHDN and CDR2 is FVKESK. V shed 1 base and J shed 3 bases, with 7 bases lying between them. CDR3 sequence: CASSQGQYYEQYF. The CDR3 bases are TGTGCCAGCAGCCAAGGGCAGTACTACGAGCAGTACTTC.

The table lists this clone with a few counts. This chain links TRBV7-3 with TRBJ1-5; no reliable D call. The CDR3 is 17 amino acids. Per germline, CDR1 SGHTA and CDR2 FQGTGA. Trimming removed 5 bases at V and 0 bases at J, with 17 bases between. The CDR3 protein is CASSPGRSRNSNQPQHF. The CDR3 nucleotides read TGTGCCAGCAGCCCCGGGCGTTCAAGAAATAGCAATCAGCCCCAGCATTTT.

This chain uses TRBV25-1 with TRBJ1-1; perhaps TRBD1 as D (5 bases). V lost 1 base and J 6 bases, leaving 9 bases between the germline ends. The germline gives CDR1 MGHDK, CDR2 SYGVNS. CDR3 length equals 13 residues. The CDR3 here is CASSELGGAEAFF. The CDR3 DNA is TGTGCCAGCAGTGAATTGGGAGGGGCTGAAGCTTTCTTT.

The chain has TRBV20-1 and TRBJ2-7, with D unresolved. The V gene's germline CDR1 is DFQATT and CDR2 SNEGSKA (reference sequence). This CDR3 has 11 residues. V shed 5 bases and J shed 7 bases, with 12 bases lying between them. DNA of the CDR3: TGCAGTGCTGGGGTTGGTAGGGAGCAGTACTTC. Protein product: CSAGVGREQYF.

The chain joins TRBV6-1 to TRBJ2-1; D is perhaps TRBD1 (6 bases). V shed 4 bases and J shed 5 bases, with 9 bases lying between them. This CDR3 has 13 residues. Looked up from germline, CDR1 is MNHNS and CDR2 is SASEGT. CDR3 protein: CASSGGTHNEQFF. In DNA form, the CDR3 reads TGTGCCAGCAGTGGGGGGACACACAATGAGCAGTTCTTC.

The chain recombines TRBV28 with TRBJ2-5; TRBD2 aligns across 10 bases. V was pared by 6 bases and J by 4 bases, with 20 bases of the junction left unmatched. Germline V gene lookup returns CDR1 MDHEN and CDR2 SYDVKM. This CDR3 has 19 residues. CDR3 sequence reads: CASSHPLGAERTSGETQYF. The DNA for the CDR3 is TGTGCCAGCAGCCACCCTTTGGGGGCCGAGAGGACTAGCGGAGAGACCCAGTACTTC.

This chain links TRBV5-1 with TRBJ2-7; D is ambiguous. The CDR3 has 13 amino acids. Looked up from germline, CDR1 is SGHRS and CDR2 is YFSETQ. Deletions cut 4 bases from V and 0 bases from J, with 8 bases between. This chain's CDR3 is CASSGSPSYEQYF. CDR3 sequence (DNA): TGCGCCAGCAGCGGCTCTCCCTCCTACGAGCAGTACTTC.

The rearrangement links TRBV27 to TRBJ2-7; D might be TRBD2 (5 bases). The V gene lost 9 bases and the J gene lost 7 bases, with 13 bases spanning the gap. From germline, CDR1 is MNHEY and CDR2 SMNVEV (reference sequence). The length of the CDR3 is 11 residues. CDR3 protein: CASLQAGEQYF. Here the CDR3 DNA reads TGTGCCAGTCTCCAGGCGGGTGAGCAGTACTTC.

This clone was seen only a few times. V gene TRBV29-1 combines with J gene TRBJ2-1; 9 bases align to TRBD2. Looked up from germline, CDR1 is SQVTM and CDR2 is ANQGSEA. Trimming at V came to 3 bases and at J to 6 bases, leaving 3 bases not matched to a gene. The CDR3 contains 13 residues. In DNA, the CDR3 is TGCAGCGTTGACGGGACTAGCATCAATGAGCAGTTCTTC. Its protein product is CSVDGTSINEQFF.

This chain uses TRBV27 with TRBJ2-1; 7 nucleotides agree with TRBD2. This CDR3 is built from 15 residues. J gave up 5 bases and V 2 bases, and 6 bases lay outside the gene matches. CDR1 is MNHEY and CDR2 is SMNVEV in the germline V gene (reference sequence). CDR3 DNA: TGTGCCAGCAGTTTAACCAGGGACTATAACAATGAGCAGTTCTTC. Protein product: CASSLTRDYNNEQFF.

This clone ranks as medium-sized (0.01 to 0.1%). The genes are TRBV7-6 and TRBJ2-7; TRBD1 matches 8 bases. Per germline, CDR1 SGHVS and CDR2 FNYEAQ. V dropped 1 base and J dropped 5; count of bases not matched to a gene: 10. The CDR3 contains 16 residues. The CDR3 nucleotides read TGTGCCAGCAGCTTAGGGGACAGGTCTTCGGTAGACGAGCAGTACTTC. This sequence encodes CASSLGDRSSVDEQYF.

This clone was observed a few times. The rearrangement joins TRBV28 to TRBJ2-3, with D perhaps matching TRBD1 (6 bases). The CDR3 has 14 amino acids. Germline loops: CDR1 MDHEN, CDR2 SYDVKM. This chain's CDR3 is CAILGQRNTDTQYF. The DNA of the CDR3 is TGTGCAATCCTAGGACAGCGGAACACAGATACGCAGTATTTT.

This clone has just a few counts. The chain links TRBV2 to TRBJ1-1; possibly TRBD1 for D (5 bases). The CDR3 spans 13 residues. In germline, CDR1 is SNHLY, CDR2 FYNNEI. V dropped 5 bases and J dropped 6 bases, with 13 bases sitting between them. The CDR3 loop is CASSPPTEPEAFF. DNA for the CDR3: TGTGCCAGCAGTCCCCCGACAGAGCCTGAAGCTTTCTTT.

This clone occurred a few times. This chain connects TRBV29-1 to TRBJ2-1; 10 positions match TRBD2. Trimming cost V 4 bases and J 5 bases; bases outside gene matches: 5. This CDR3 has 14 amino acids. Germline values: CDR1 SQVTM, CDR2 ANQGSEA. CDR3 residues: CSVAPSGGNNEQFF. The CDR3 DNA follows: TGCAGCGTTGCCCCTAGCGGGGGTAACAATGAGCAGTTCTTC.

To note about this clone: Other DNA variants within this sample encode the same CDR3. The chain recombines TRBV29-1 with TRBJ2-7; D gene unclear. With 4 bases removed from V and 0 bases from J, the gap between germline ends came to 4 bases. Germline V CDR1 and CDR2: SQVTM, ANQGSEA. This CDR3 comprises 11 residues. This chain's CDR3 is CSVGSSYEQYF. The CDR3 DNA reads as TGCAGCGTTGGGAGCTCCTACGAGCAGTACTTC.

The table lists this clone with a few counts. The chain links TRBV14 to TRBJ2-1; D may be TRBD1 (5 bases). Trimming left V 4 bases short and J 6 bases short, with 7 bases between. From germline, CDR1 is SGHDN and CDR2 FVKESK. The CDR3 spans 12 residues. The chain's CDR3 is CASSPDSNEQFF. CDR3 nucleotide sequence: TGTGCCAGCAGCCCCGACAGCAATGAGCAGTTCTTC.

This chain links TRBV20-1 with TRBJ2-1; 7 nucleotides align to TRBD2. The germline CDR1 and CDR2 sequences are DFQATT and SNEGSKA (reference sequence). The junction had 4 bases not matched to a gene; V was cut back by 6 bases and J by 8 bases. The CDR3 spans 11 residues. The CDR3 protein is CSARTRDEQFF. The CDR3 DNA reads as TGCAGTGCCAGGACTAGGGATGAGCAGTTCTTC.

The table lists this clone with a few counts. The chain combines TRBV19 with TRBJ2-1; no firm D call. V lost 4 bases and J 8 bases, leaving 6 bases between the germline ends. This CDR3 region has 11 residues. Germline CDR1 is LNHDA and CDR2 is SQIVND (reference sequence). The CDR3: CASSSLDEQFF. The CDR3 bases are TGTGCCAGTAGTAGTCTCGATGAGCAGTTCTTC.

The chain has TRBV5-1 and TRBJ2-3; TRBD1 matches 8 bases. This CDR3 comprises 18 residues. V gave up 1 base and J gave up 4 bases; unmatched junction bases: 14. CDR1 SGHRS and CDR2 YFSETQ come from the germline V gene. DNA of the CDR3: TGCGCCAGCAGCTTGAGGGGGACAGGCGTAATCGGTCCAGATACGCAGTATTTT. It yields the protein CASSLRGTGVIGPDTQYF.

J is TRBJ1-1 and V is TRBV20-1, with D unresolved. Germline values: CDR1 DFQATT, CDR2 SNEGSKA (reference sequence). The germline V and J ends were trimmed by 6 bases and 0 bases, with 5 bases remaining between them. The CDR3 sequence is 11 residues long. Written as DNA, the CDR3 is TGCAGTGCGCTTTTGAACACTGAAGCTTTCTTT. Its protein is CSALLNTEAFF.